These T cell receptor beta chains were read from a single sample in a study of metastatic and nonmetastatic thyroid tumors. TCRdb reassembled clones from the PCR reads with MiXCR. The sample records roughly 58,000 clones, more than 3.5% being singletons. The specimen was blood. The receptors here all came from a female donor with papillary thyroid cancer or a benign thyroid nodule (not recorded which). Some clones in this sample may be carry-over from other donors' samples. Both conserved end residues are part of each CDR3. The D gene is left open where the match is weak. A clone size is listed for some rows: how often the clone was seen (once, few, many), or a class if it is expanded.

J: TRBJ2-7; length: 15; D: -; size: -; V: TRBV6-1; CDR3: CASSEAQGTSYEQYF; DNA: TGTGCCAGCAGTGAAGCGCAGGGGACCTCCTACGAGCAGTACTTC
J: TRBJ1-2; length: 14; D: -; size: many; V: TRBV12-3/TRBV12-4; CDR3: CASSPLTLNYGYTF; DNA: TGTGCCAGCAGCCCTCTGACACTTAACTATGGCTACACCTTC
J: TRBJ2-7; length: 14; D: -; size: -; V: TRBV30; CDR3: CAWGGHSFPYEQYF; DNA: TGTGCCTGGGGTGGACACTCTTTTCCCTACGAGCAGTACTTC
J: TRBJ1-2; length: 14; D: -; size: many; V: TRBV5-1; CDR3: CASSLMPGSYGYTF; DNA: TGCGCCAGCAGCTTGATGCCGGGGAGCTATGGCTACACCTTC
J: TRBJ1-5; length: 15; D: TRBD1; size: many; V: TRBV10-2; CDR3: CASSEKGQGNQPQHF; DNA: TGCGCCAGCAGTGAAAAGGGACAGGGCAATCAGCCCCAGCATTTT
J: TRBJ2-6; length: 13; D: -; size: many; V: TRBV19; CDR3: CASREAGANVLTF; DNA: TGTGCCAGTAGGGAGGCGGGGGCCAACGTCCTGACTTTC
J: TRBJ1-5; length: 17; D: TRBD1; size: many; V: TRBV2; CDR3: CASSEAATGFSNQPQHF; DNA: TGTGCCAGCAGTGAAGCTGCGACAGGGTTCTCAAATCAGCCCCAGCATTTT
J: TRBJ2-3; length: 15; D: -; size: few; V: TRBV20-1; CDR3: CSTPNPEGLLDTQYF; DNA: TGCAGTACCCCCAACCCAGAGGGCTTATTGGATACGCAGTATTTT
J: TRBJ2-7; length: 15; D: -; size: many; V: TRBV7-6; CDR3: CASSLAGDSSYEQYF; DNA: TGTGCCAGCAGCTTAGCCGGGGATAGCTCCTACGAGCAGTACTTC
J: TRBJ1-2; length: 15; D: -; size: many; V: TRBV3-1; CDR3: CASSQDLGARGGYTF; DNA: TGTGCCAGCAGCCAGGACTTAGGGGCGCGAGGAGGCTACACCTTC
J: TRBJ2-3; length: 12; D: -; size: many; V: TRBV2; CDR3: CASSDDGGAQYF; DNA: TGTGCCAGCAGTGATGATGGGGGTGCGCAGTATTTT
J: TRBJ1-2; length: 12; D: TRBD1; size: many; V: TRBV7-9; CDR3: CASGTGASGYTF; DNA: TGTGCCAGTGGGACAGGGGCGAGTGGCTACACCTTC
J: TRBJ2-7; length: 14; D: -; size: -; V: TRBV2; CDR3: CASSVRDRPYEQYF; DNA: TGTGCCAGCAGTGTCCGTGACCGACCCTACGAGCAGTACTTC
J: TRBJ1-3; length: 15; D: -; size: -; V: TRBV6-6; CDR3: CASTYSWGSAKTIYF; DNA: TGTGCCAGCACTTACTCGTGGGGCTCTGCAAAGACCATATATTTT
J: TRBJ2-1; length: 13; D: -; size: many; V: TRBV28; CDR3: CASSLDHYNEQFF; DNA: TGTGCCAGCAGTTTGGACCACTACAATGAGCAGTTCTTC
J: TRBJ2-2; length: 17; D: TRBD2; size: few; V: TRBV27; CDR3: CASSPPLAGANTGGLFF; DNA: TGTGCCAGCAGTCCCCCTTTAGCGGGGGCTAACACCGGGGGGCTGTTTTTT
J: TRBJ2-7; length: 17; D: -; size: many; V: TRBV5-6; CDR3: CASSLSAASKGSYEQYF; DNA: TGTGCCAGCAGCTTAAGTGCCGCGAGTAAGGGCTCCTACGAGCAGTACTTC
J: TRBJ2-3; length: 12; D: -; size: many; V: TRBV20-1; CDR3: CSVKGSGDTQYF; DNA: TGCAGTGTAAAGGGGAGCGGAGATACGCAGTATTTT
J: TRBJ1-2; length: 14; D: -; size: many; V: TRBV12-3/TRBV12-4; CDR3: CASSRLRLGYGYTF; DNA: TGTGCCAGCAGTCGACTAAGGCTTGGCTATGGCTACACCTTC
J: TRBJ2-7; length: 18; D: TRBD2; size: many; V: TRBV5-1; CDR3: CASSFGFGGTGGPGEQYF; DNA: TGCGCCAGCAGCTTTGGATTCGGCGGAACGGGAGGGCCAGGTGAGCAGTACTTC
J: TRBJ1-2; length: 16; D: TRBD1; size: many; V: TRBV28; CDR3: CASSFAPSTGDHGYTF; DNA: TGTGCCAGCAGTTTTGCCCCCTCGACAGGGGACCATGGCTACACCTTC
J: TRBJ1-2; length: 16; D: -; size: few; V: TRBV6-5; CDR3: CASNYLEGFNKYGYTF; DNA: TGTGCCAGCAATTACCTTGAGGGTTTCAATAAATATGGCTACACCTTC
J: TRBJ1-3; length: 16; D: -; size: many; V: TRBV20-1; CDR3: CSAREFRRVSGNTIYF; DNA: TGCAGTGCTAGAGAATTTCGCAGGGTCTCTGGAAACACCATATATTTT
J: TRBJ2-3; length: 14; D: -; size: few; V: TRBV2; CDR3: CASIGRVGAYTQYF; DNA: TGTGCCAGCATTGGCCGGGTGGGGGCATATACTCAGTATTTT
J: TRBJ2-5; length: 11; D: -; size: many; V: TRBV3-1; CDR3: CASSQAETQYF; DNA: TGTGCCAGCAGCCAGGCAGAGACCCAGTACTTC
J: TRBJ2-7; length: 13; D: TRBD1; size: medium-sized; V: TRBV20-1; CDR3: CSAATGQVYEQYF; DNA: TGCAGTGCGGCGACGGGACAGGTTTACGAGCAGTACTTC
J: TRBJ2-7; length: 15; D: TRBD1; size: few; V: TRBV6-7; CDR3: CASSLGTGESYEQYF; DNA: TGTGCCAGCAGTCTAGGGACAGGGGAATCCTACGAGCAGTACTTC
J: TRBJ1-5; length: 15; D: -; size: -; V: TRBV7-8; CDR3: CASSAMHGSNQPQHF; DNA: TGTGCCAGCAGCGCCATGCACGGTAGCAATCAGCCCCAGCATTTT
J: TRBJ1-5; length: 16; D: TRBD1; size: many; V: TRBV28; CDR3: CASSQGAPVGHQPQHF; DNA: TGTGCCAGCAGCCAGGGGGCTCCGGTCGGCCATCAGCCCCAGCATTTT
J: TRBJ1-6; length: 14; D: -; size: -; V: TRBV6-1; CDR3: CATSIMRSNSPLHF; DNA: TGTGCCACCTCCATCATGAGGTCTAATTCACCCCTCCACTTT
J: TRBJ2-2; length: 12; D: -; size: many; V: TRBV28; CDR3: CASSLNTGELFF; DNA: TGTGCCAGCAGTTTAAACACCGGGGAGCTGTTTTTT
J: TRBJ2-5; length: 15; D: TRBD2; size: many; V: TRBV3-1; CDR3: CASSSRTSGQETQYF; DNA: TGTGCCAGCAGCTCGCGGACTAGTGGACAAGAGACCCAGTACTTC